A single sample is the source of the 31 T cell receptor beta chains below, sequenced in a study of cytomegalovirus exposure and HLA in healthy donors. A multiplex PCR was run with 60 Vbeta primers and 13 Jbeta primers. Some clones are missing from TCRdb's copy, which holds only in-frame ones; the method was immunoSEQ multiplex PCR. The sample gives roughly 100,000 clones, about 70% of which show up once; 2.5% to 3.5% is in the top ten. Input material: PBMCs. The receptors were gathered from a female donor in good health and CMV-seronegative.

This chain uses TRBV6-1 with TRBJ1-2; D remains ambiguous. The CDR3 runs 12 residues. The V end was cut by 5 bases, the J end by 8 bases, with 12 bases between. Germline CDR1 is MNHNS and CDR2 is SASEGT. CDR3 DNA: TGTGCCAGCAGTCGGGAGAGTGGGGGCTACACCTTC. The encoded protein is CASSRESGGYTF.

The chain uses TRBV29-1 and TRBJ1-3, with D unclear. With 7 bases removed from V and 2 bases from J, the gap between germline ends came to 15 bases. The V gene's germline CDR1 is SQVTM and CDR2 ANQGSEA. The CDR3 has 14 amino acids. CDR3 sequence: CSAEEGGTGNTIYF. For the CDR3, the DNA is TGCAGCGCCGAAGAGGGAGGAACTGGAAACACCATATATTTT.

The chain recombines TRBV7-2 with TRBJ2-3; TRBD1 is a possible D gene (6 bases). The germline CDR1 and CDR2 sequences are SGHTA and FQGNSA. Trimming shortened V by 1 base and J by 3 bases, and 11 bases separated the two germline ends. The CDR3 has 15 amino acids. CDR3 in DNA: TGTGCCAGCAGCTTAGGGGGGCGGCGGACAGATACGCAGTATTTT. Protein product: CASSLGGRRTDTQYF.

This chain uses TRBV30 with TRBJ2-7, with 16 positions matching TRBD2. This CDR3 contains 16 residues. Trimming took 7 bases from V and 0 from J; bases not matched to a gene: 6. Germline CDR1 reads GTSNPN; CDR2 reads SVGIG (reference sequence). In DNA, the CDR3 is TGTGCCTTAACCGGGACTAGCGGGAGGGCCTCCTACGAGCAGTACTTC. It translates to CALTGTSGRASYEQYF.

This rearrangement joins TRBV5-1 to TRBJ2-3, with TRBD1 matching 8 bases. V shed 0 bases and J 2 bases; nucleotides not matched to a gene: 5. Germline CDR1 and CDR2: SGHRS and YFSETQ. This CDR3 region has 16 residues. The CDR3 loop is CASSLEVRGPTDTQYF. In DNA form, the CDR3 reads TGCGCCAGCAGCTTGGAGGTCAGGGGGCCCACAGATACGCAGTATTTT.

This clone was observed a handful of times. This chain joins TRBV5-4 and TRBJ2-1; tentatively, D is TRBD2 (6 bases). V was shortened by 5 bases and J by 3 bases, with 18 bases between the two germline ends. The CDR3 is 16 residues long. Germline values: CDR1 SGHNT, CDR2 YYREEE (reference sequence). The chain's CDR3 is CASSSGGLGVYNEQFF. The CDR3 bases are TGTGCCAGCAGTTCTGGGGGACTGGGGGTCTACAATGAGCAGTTCTTC.

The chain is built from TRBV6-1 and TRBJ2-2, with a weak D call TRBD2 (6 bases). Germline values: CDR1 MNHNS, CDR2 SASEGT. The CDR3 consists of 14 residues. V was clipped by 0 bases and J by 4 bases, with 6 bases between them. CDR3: CASSEASGTGELFF. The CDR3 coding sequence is TGTGCCAGCAGTGAAGCTAGCGGCACCGGGGAGCTGTTTTTT.

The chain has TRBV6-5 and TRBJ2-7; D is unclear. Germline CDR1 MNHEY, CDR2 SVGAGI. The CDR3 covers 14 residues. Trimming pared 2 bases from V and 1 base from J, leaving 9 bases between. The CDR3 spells CASSYMGPSYEQYF. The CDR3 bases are TGTGCCAGCAGTTACATGGGCCCATCCTACGAGCAGTACTTC.

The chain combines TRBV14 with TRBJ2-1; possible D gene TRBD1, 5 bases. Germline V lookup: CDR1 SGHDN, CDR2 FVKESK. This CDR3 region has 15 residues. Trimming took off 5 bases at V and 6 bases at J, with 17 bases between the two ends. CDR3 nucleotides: TGTGCCAGCAGCGTCAGACAAGGGGTTGGCAATGAGCAGTTCTTC. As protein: CASSVRQGVGNEQFF.

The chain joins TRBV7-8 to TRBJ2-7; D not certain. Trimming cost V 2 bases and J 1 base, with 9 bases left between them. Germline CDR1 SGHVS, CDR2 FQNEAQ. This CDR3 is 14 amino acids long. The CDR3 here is CASSLRTNSYEQYF. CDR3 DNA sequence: TGTGCCAGCAGCTTACGAACAAATTCCTACGAGCAGTACTTC.

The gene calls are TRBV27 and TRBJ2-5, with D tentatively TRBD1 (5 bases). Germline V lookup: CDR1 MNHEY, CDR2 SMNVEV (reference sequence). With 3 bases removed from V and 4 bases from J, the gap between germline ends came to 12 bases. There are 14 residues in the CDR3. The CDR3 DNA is TGTGCCAGCAGTTTTGCAGGGCCGGGAGAGACCCAGTACTTC. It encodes CASSFAGPGETQYF.

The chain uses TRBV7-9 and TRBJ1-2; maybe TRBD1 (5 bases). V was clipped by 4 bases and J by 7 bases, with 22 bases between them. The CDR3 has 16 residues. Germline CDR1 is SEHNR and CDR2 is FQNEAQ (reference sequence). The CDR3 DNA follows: TGTGCCAGCAGCTCCGCGCGGGGGATCCTCCCAACTGGCTACACCTTC. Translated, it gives CASSSARGILPTGYTF.

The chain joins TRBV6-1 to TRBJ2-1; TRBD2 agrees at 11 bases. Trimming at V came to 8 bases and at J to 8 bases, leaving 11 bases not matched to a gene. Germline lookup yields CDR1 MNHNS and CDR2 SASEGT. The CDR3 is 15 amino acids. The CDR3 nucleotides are TGTGCCAGCCGATTAGCGGGAGGGCCTCGGGATGAGCAGTTCTTC. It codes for CASRLAGGPRDEQFF.

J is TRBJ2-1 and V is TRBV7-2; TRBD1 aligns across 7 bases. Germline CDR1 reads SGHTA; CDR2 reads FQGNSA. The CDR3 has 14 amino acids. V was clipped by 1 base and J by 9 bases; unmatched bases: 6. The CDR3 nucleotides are TGTGCCAGCAGCTTAGGACAGGGAACCGGTGAGCAGTTCTTC. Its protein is CASSLGQGTGEQFF.

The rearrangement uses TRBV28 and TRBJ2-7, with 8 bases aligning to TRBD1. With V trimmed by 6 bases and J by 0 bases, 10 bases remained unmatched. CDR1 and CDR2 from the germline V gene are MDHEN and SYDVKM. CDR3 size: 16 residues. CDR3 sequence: CASRESRDRFSYEQYF. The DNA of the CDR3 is TGTGCCAGCAGGGAATCCCGGGACAGGTTCTCCTACGAGCAGTACTTC.

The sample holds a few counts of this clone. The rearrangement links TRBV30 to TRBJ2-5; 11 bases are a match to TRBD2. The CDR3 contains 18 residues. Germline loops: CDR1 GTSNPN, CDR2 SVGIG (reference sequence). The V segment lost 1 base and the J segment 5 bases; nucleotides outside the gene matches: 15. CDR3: CAWSALTSGTILGETQYF. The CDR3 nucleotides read TGTGCCTGGAGTGCCTTGACTAGCGGGACCATACTAGGGGAGACCCAGTACTTC.

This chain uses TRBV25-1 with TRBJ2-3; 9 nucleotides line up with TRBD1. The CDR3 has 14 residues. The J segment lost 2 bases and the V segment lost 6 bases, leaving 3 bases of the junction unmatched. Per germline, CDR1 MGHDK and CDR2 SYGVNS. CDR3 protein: CASSWTGATDTQYF. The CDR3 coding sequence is TGTGCCAGCAGCTGGACAGGGGCCACAGATACGCAGTATTTT. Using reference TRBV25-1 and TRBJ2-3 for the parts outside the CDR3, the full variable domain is EADIYQTPRYLVIGTGKKITLECSQTMGHDKMYWYQQDPGMELHLIHYSYGVNSTEKGDLSSESTVSRIRTEHFPLTLESARPSHTSQYLCASSWTGATDTQYFGPGTRLTVL.

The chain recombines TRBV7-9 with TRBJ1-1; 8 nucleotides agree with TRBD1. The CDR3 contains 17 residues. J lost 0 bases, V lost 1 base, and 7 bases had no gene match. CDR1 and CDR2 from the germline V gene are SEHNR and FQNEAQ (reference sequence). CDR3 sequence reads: CASSLVRPTGVNTEAFF. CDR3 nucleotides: TGTGCCAGCAGCTTAGTCCGACCGACAGGGGTGAACACTGAAGCTTTCTTT.

The CDR3 DNA follows: TGTGCCAGCAGCTTTAGACAGAGACAAGAGACCCAGTACTTC. Protein product: CASSFRQRQETQYF. The rearrangement uses TRBV11-2 and TRBJ2-5; tentatively, D is TRBD1 (5 bases). The V end lost 3 bases, the J end lost 2 bases, and 10 bases lay between the germline ends. The CDR3 runs to 14 residues. Germline CDR1 reads SGHAT; CDR2 reads FQNNGV.

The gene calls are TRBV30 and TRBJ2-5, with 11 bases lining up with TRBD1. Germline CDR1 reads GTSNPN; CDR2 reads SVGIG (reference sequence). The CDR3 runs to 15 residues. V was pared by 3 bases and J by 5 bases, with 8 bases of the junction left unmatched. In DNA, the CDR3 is TGTGCCTGGAGCTCCGGGACAGGGGGGTCGGAGACCCAGTACTTC. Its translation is CAWSSGTGGSETQYF.

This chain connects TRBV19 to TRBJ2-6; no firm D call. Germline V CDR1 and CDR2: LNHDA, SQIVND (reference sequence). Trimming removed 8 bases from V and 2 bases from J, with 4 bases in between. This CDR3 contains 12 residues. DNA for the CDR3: TGTGCCAGTGGAGCTGGGGCCAACGTCCTGACTTTC. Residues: CASGAGANVLTF. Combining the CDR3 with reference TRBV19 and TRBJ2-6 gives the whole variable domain DGGITQSPKYLFRKEGQNVTLSCEQNLNHDAMYWYRQDPGQGLRLIYYSQIVNDFQKGDIAEGYSVSREKKESFPLTVTSAQKNPTAFYLCASGAGANVLTFGAGSRLTVL.

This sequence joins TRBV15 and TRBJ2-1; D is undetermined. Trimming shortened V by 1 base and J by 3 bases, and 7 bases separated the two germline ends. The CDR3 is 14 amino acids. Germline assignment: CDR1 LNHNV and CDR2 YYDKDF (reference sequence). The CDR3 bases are TGTGCCACCAGCAGAGTGGGCAGCTACAATGAGCAGTTCTTC. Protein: CATSRVGSYNEQFF.

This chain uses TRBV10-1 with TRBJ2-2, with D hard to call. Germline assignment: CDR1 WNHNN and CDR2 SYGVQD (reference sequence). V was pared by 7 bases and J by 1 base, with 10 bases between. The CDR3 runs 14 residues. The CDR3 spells CASKEQLNTGELFF. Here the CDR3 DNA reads TGCGCCAGCAAGGAACAGCTGAACACCGGGGAGCTGTTTTTT.

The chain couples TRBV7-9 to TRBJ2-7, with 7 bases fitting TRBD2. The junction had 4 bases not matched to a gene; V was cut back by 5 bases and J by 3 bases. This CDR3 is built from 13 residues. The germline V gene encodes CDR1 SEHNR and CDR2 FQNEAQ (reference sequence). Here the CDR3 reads CASSPRTSYEQYF. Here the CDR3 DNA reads TGTGCCAGCAGCCCGCGGACTAGCTACGAGCAGTACTTC.

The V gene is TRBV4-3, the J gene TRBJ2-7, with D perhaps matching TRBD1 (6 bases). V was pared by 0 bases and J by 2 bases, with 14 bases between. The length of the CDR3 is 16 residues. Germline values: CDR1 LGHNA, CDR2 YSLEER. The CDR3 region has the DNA TGCGCCAGCAGCCAAGATAGTTCAGGGGAAGCCTACGAGCAGTACTTC. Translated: CASSQDSSGEAYEQYF.

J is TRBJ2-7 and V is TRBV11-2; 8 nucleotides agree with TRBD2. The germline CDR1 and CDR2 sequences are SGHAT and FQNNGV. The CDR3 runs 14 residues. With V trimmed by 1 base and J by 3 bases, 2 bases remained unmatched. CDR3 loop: CASSLAAGDYEQYF. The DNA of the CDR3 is TGTGCCAGCAGCTTAGCAGCGGGGGACTACGAGCAGTACTTC.

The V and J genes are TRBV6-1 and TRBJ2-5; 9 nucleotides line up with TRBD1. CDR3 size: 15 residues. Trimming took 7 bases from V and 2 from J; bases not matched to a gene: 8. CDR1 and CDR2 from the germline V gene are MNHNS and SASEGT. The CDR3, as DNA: TGTGCCAGCAACGACAGGGGGGGAAGTCAAGAGACCCAGTACTTC. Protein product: CASNDRGGSQETQYF.

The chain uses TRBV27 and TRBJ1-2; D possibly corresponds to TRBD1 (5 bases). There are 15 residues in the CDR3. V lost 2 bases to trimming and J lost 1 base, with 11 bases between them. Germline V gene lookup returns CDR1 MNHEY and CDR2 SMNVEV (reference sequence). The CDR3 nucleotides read TGTGCCAGCAGTTTAATGGCGGGACTTAACTATGGCTACACCTTC. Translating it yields CASSLMAGLNYGYTF.

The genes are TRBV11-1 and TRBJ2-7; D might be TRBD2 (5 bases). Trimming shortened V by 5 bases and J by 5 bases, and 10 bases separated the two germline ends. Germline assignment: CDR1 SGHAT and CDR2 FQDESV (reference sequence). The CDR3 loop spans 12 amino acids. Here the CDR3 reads CASSRSGDEQYF. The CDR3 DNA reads TGTGCCAGCAGCAGATCCGGGGACGAGCAGTACTTC.

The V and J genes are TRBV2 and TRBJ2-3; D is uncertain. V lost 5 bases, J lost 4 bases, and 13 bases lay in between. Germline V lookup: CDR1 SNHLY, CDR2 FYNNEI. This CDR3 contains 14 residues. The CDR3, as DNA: TGTGCCAGCAGTAAACGGGTGTCGGCAGATACGCAGTATTTT. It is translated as CASSKRVSADTQYF.

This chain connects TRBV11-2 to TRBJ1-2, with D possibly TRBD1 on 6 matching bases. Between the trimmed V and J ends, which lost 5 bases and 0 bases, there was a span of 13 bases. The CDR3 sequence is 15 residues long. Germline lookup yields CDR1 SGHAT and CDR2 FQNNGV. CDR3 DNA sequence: TGTGCCAGCAGCCCCCAGGGGAGTTCTAACTATGGCTACACCTTC. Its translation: CASSPQGSSNYGYTF.